This T cell receptor beta chain was recovered during a study of T cell responses to AZD1222 COVID-19 vaccine. Libraries were prepared by immunoSEQ multiplex PCR; TCRdb keeps only in-frame clonotypes and omits some of them. This table holds 200,000 to 250,000 clones, 85% to 95% found once. CDR1 is SGHNT and CDR2 is YYREEE in the germline V gene (reference sequence). The V and J ends lost 0 bases and 8 bases, in that order; junction bases with no gene match: 4. The CDR3 loop spans 15 amino acids. J is TRBJ1-4 and V is TRBV5-4, with 10 bases that match TRBD1. The sequences come from peripheral blood, collected on day 0 of MenACWY control vaccination. This TCR came from an adult in good health. The CDR3 here is CASSLGDRGLEKLFF. The DNA of the CDR3 is TGTGCCAGCAGCTTGGGGGACAGGGGATTGGAAAAACTGTTTTTT.